One sample yielded the 32 T cell receptor beta chains listed below, sequenced in a study of Ad26.COV2.S vaccination and SARS-CoV-2 variants. The data were produced by immunoSEQ multiplex PCR, yet TCRdb's version contains in-frame clones alone and is incomplete. The sample has roughly 380,000 clones, 70% to 90% seen once. Regarding treatment: some 20 received Ad26.COV2.S at low or high dose, single or two shots; about five received placebo; per-sample allocation not given. Day 63 following the first vaccine or placebo injection was when the samples were taken. This specimen was peripheral blood, taken in a trial of Ad26.COV2.S vaccine versus placebo. These receptors came from a person between 18 and 59 years old who received the Ad26.COV2.S COVID-19 vaccine or a placebo.

Written as DNA, the CDR3 is TGTGCCAGCTCACCCACGACAGTGAGCACAGATACGCAGTATTTT. Amino acid sequence: CASSPTTVSTDTQYF. The chain recombines TRBV18 with TRBJ2-3, with D possibly being TRBD1 (5 bases). The germline V gene encodes CDR1 KGHSH and CDR2 LQKENI. The CDR3 has 15 residues. Trimming left V 3 bases short and J 0 bases short, with 10 bases between.

This chain connects TRBV11-3 to TRBJ1-5, with D perhaps TRBD1 (5 bases). Per the germline V gene, CDR1 is SGHNT and CDR2 is YENEEA. The V and J ends lost 6 bases and 6 bases respectively, with 12 bases between them. The CDR3 extends over 13 amino acids. The CDR3 coding sequence is TGTGCCAGCAGTCCCCCCGGGACTCAGCCCCAGCATTTT. It translates to CASSPPGTQPQHF.

On this clone: At one boundary the junction diverges from the germline segment, which might be a read error. The chain has TRBV27 and TRBJ2-5; D not certain. The V gene's germline CDR1 is MNHEY and CDR2 SMNVEV (reference sequence). The CDR3 totals 14 residues. CDR3 amino acids: CASCFGRFRETQYF. The CDR3 bases are TGTGCCAGCTGTTTTGGGCGGTTTCGGGAGACCCAGTACTTC.

This sequence joins TRBV7-9 and TRBJ1-2, with TRBD1 matching over 9 bases. CDR1 and CDR2 from the germline V gene are SEHNR and FQNEAQ (reference sequence). The V segment lost 5 bases and the J segment 6 bases; nucleotides outside the gene matches: 7. CDR3 size: 14 residues. The CDR3 nucleotides are TGTGCCAGCAGCATCGGACAGGGGTCCAATGGCTACACCTTC. This codes for CASSIGQGSNGYTF.

In this sample, this clone turned up once. The chain recombines TRBV19 with TRBJ2-7; D is perhaps TRBD1 (6 bases). The CDR3 is 14 residues long. V was pared by 2 bases and J by 4 bases, with 12 bases between. Germline assignment: CDR1 LNHDA and CDR2 SQIVND (reference sequence). CDR3 sequence: CASSISQGSYEQYF. The CDR3 DNA reads as TGTGCCAGTAGTATATCACAGGGTTCGTACGAGCAGTACTTC.

This CDR3 reads CASSVTGGWQETQYF. As DNA, the CDR3 is TGTGCCAGCAGTGTTACAGGGGGGTGGCAAGAGACCCAGTACTTC. This rearrangement joins TRBV6-2 or TRBV6-3 to TRBJ2-5; 8 nucleotides align to TRBD1. Germline V gene data show CDR1 as MNHEY and CDR2 as SVGEGT. The V segment lost 5 bases and the J segment 2 bases; nucleotides outside the gene matches: 7. This CDR3 contains 15 residues.

The table lists this clone with many counts. The gene calls are TRBV18 and TRBJ1-5, with D perhaps TRBD1 (5 bases). Trimming pared 2 bases from V and 0 bases from J, leaving 14 bases between. Germline loops: CDR1 KGHSH, CDR2 LQKENI. This CDR3 contains 17 residues. CDR3 DNA sequence: TGTGCCAGCTCACCAAGTAACGGGGGGAATAGCAATCAGCCCCAGCATTTT. Translating gives CASSPSNGGNSNQPQHF.

This clone was observed a single time. This chain uses TRBV4-3 with TRBJ2-3; 7 bases are shared with TRBD2. Germline V gives CDR1 LGHNA, CDR2 YSLEER. The J segment lost 4 bases and the V segment lost 1 base, leaving 5 bases of the junction unmatched. This CDR3 spans 15 amino acids. DNA for the CDR3: TGCGCCAGCAGCCAAGGCGGCGGGAGTGCAGATACGCAGTATTTT. Protein: CASSQGGGSADTQYF.

The rearrangement links TRBV4-3 to TRBJ2-7; no firm D call. Germline CDR1 reads LGHNA; CDR2 reads YSLEER. V lost 4 bases and J lost 6, with 16 bases in between. The CDR3 loop spans 14 amino acids. This CDR3 reads CASSPSVGKTEQYF. DNA for the CDR3: TGCGCCAGCAGCCCGTCTGTGGGGAAGACCGAGCAGTACTTC.

J is TRBJ2-5 and V is TRBV19; possibly TRBD1 or TRBD2 for D (5 bases each). Germline assignment: CDR1 LNHDA and CDR2 SQIVND (reference sequence). Trimming stripped 0 bases from V and 1 base from J, with 9 bases between. The CDR3 contains 15 residues. The DNA for the CDR3 is TGTGCCAGTAGTATAGATCTGAGGGGCCAAGAGACCCAGTACTTC. Residues: CASSIDLRGQETQYF.

The rearrangement uses TRBV9 and TRBJ2-3; 13 nucleotides agree with TRBD2. Germline CDR1 is SGDLS and CDR2 is YYNGEE. The CDR3 is made up of 16 amino acids. V was pared by 4 bases and J by 4 bases, with 6 bases of the junction left unmatched. This CDR3 is CASSPTSGRFPDTQYF. CDR3 coding DNA: TGTGCCAGCAGCCCGACTAGCGGGAGGTTCCCAGATACGCAGTATTTT.

The chain couples TRBV6-2 or TRBV6-3 to TRBJ1-1; D unresolved. This CDR3 spans 17 amino acids. V was trimmed by 0 bases and J by 1 base, leaving 15 bases between them. The germline V gene encodes CDR1 MNHEY and CDR2 SVGEGT. CDR3 sequence: CASSYSPRLTGNTEAFF. CDR3 coding DNA: TGTGCCAGCAGTTACTCTCCCAGGTTAACGGGGAACACTGAAGCTTTCTTT.

The CDR3, as DNA: TGTGCCAGCAGCGTAGATAACAGGCCGAACACTGAAGCTTTCTTT. Protein: CASSVDNRPNTEAFF. V and J are TRBV9 and TRBJ1-1; maybe TRBD1 (5 bases). The CDR3 is 15 residues long. The germline V and J ends were trimmed by 0 bases and 1 base, with 10 bases remaining between them. Germline V gene sequence: CDR1 SGDLS, CDR2 YYNGEE.

CDR3 amino acids: CASSVLRGQPEKTEAFF. The CDR3 DNA is TGTGCCAGCAGTGTTCTTCGGGGACAGCCGGAAAAAACTGAAGCTTTCTTT. The chain has TRBV2 and TRBJ1-1; TRBD1 agrees at 7 bases. Germline CDR1 reads SNHLY; CDR2 reads FYNNEI. The CDR3 is 17 amino acids. V was clipped by 4 bases and J by 5 bases; unmatched bases: 16.

This clone is a singleton in its sample. The V call is TRBV5-4, the J call TRBJ2-3; 11 positions match TRBD2. This CDR3 region has 16 residues. From germline, CDR1 is SGHNT and CDR2 YYREEE (reference sequence). V lost 4 bases and J lost 5; bases outside the gene matches: 9. CDR3 protein: CASSLQLAGVGDTQYF. The CDR3 DNA reads as TGTGCCAGCAGCCTCCAACTAGCGGGGGTGGGAGATACGCAGTATTTT.

The chain employs TRBV11-2 and TRBJ2-7, with TRBD1 as a possible D gene (6 bases). The germline V gene has CDR1 SGHAT and CDR2 FQNNGV. Trimming shortened V by 1 base and J by 6 bases, and 10 bases separated the two germline ends. The CDR3 covers 13 residues. This chain's CDR3 is CASSLVGAGEQYF. The CDR3 nucleotides are TGTGCCAGCAGCTTAGTGGGGGCCGGCGAGCAGTACTTC.

The chain employs TRBV5-1 and TRBJ2-3; 10 bases match TRBD2. The germline V gene encodes CDR1 SGHRS and CDR2 YFSETQ. With V trimmed by 4 bases and J by 2 bases, 7 bases remained unmatched. CDR3 size: 16 residues. This CDR3 is CASSPLAGGNTDTQYF. The CDR3 coding sequence is TGCGCCAGCAGCCCTTTAGCGGGAGGCAACACAGATACGCAGTATTTT.

The chain has TRBV11-2 and TRBJ1-1; 9 bases are a match to TRBD1. From germline, CDR1 is SGHAT and CDR2 FQNNGV. The CDR3 is 17 amino acids. The junction had 10 bases not matched to a gene; V was cut back by 5 bases and J by 0 bases. The DNA for the CDR3 is TGTGCCAGCAGCACCGGGACAGGGAGGAGCATGAACACTGAAGCTTTCTTT. Protein: CASSTGTGRSMNTEAFF.

The chain recombines TRBV2 with TRBJ2-5; D remains ambiguous. V gave up 6 bases and J gave up 4 bases, with 9 bases separating them. Germline V CDR1 and CDR2: SNHLY, FYNNEI. The CDR3 is 12 amino acids. The CDR3 DNA reads TGTGCCAGCAGACTTTTGTTAGAGACCCAGTACTTC. Translation: CASRLLLETQYF.

In its sample, this clone was seen once. V usage is TRBV2 and J usage is TRBJ1-1; 8 nucleotides line up with TRBD1. This CDR3 has 16 residues. V lost 8 bases, J lost 3 bases, and 14 bases stayed unmatched. The germline CDR1 and CDR2 sequences are SNHLY and FYNNEI. The CDR3, as DNA: TGTGCCAGCCTTTATCAGGGGGCCGGGGCGGACACTGAAGCTTTCTTT. Protein sequence: CASLYQGAGADTEAFF.

The chain uses TRBV29-1 and TRBJ2-2; 8 bases line up with TRBD2. Trimming at V came to 6 bases and at J to 7 bases, leaving 4 bases not matched to a gene. The CDR3 totals 12 residues. Per germline, CDR1 SQVTM and CDR2 ANQGSEA. The CDR3 sequence is CSVLGLDGELFF. In nucleotides, the CDR3 is TGCAGCGTCCTGGGACTAGACGGGGAGCTGTTTTTT.

This chain connects TRBV5-1 to TRBJ2-5, with a tentative D call TRBD2 (6 bases). CDR3 length: 18 residues. Trimming shortened V by 2 bases and J by 0 bases, and 20 bases separated the two germline ends. Germline V gene lookup returns CDR1 SGHRS and CDR2 YFSETQ. The CDR3 DNA reads as TGCGCCAGCAGCTTATTCAGGGACTCTCGTGGGCACCAAGAGACCCAGTACTTC. Translating it yields CASSLFRDSRGHQETQYF.

This clone has a handful of counts. At one boundary the junction diverges from the germline segment, which might be a read error. The chain employs TRBV6-1 and TRBJ1-5; D may be TRBD1 (6 bases). This CDR3 spans 15 amino acids. The germline V gene has CDR1 MNHNS and CDR2 SASEGT. The CDR3 is CASSEAGTRNQPQHF. The DNA for the CDR3 is TGTGCCAGCAGCGAAGCCGGGACACGGAATCAGCCCCAGCATTTT.

The chain links TRBV5-4 to TRBJ1-4; 8 bases are a match to TRBD1. The CDR3 sequence is 14 residues long. J was trimmed by 10 bases and V by 0 bases; bases with no gene match: 5. From germline, CDR1 is SGHNT and CDR2 YYREEE (reference sequence). In DNA form, the CDR3 reads TGTGCCAGCAGCTTGGACCAGGGGGCAGGAAAACTGTTTTTT. This sequence encodes CASSLDQGAGKLFF.

This clone was seen only a few times. J is TRBJ2-1 and V is TRBV30; 8 bases are shared with TRBD1. In germline, CDR1 is GTSNPN, CDR2 SVGIG (reference sequence). The CDR3 loop spans 14 amino acids. Germline trimming cut 1 base from V and 4 bases from J; bases unmatched to any gene: 3. The CDR3 bases are TGTGCCTGGAGTGAGGGACAGGAGTACAATGAGCAGTTCTTC. This translates into CAWSEGQEYNEQFF.

V is TRBV7-9 and J is TRBJ2-7, with D uncertain. The CDR3 extends over 14 amino acids. Trimming stripped 1 base from V and 5 bases from J, with 12 bases between. Germline V lookup: CDR1 SEHNR, CDR2 FQNEAQ (reference sequence). In DNA form, the CDR3 reads TGTGCCAGCAGCTTAGGGGGTCCCCTCGACGAGCAGTACTTC. This translates into CASSLGGPLDEQYF.

The rearrangement links TRBV2 to TRBJ1-4; no definite D call. The CDR3 runs 14 residues. Germline V lookup: CDR1 SNHLY, CDR2 FYNNEI. V gave up 1 base and J gave up 8 bases, with 11 bases separating them. The CDR3 is CASSEDRVGEKLFF. The CDR3 region has the DNA TGTGCCAGCAGTGAAGATAGGGTTGGAGAAAAACTGTTTTTT. The full variable domain, with the rest looked up from reference TRBV2 and TRBJ1-4, is EPEVTQTPSHQVTQMGQEVILRCVPISNHLYFYWYRQILGQKVEFLVSFYNNEISEKSEIFDDQFSVERPDGSNFTLKIRSTKLEDSAMYFCASSEDRVGEKLFFGSGTQLSVL.

This clone was seen a single time. The chain carries TRBV12-5 and TRBJ2-2; D is possibly TRBD1 (6 bases). V was clipped by 1 base and J by 4 bases, with 16 bases between them. CDR1 is LGHNT, CDR2 FRNRAP, per germline. The CDR3 totals 17 residues. The CDR3 loop is CASGLGAGAVGTGELFF. The CDR3 DNA follows: TGTGCTAGTGGTTTGGGGGCAGGGGCCGTGGGCACCGGGGAGCTGTTTTTT.

This sequence joins TRBV12-5 and TRBJ1-1; 8 bases are a match to TRBD1. Trimming at V came to 7 bases and at J to 6 bases, leaving 10 bases not matched to a gene. The CDR3 is made up of 14 amino acids. The germline gives CDR1 LGHNT, CDR2 FRNRAP. The DNA for the CDR3 is TGTGCTAGTGCCTGCAGGGGGCTGGACGCTGAAGCTTTCTTT. This translates into CASACRGLDAEAFF.

This chain uses TRBV18 with TRBJ2-1; D gene unclear. Germline-derived CDR1 and CDR2 are KGHSH and LQKENI. CDR3 length: 17 amino acids. Trimming removed 1 base at V and 2 bases at J, with 15 bases between. CDR3: CASSPLGFPAPYNEQFF. The CDR3 DNA follows: TGTGCCAGCTCACCACTGGGCTTCCCAGCGCCCTACAATGAGCAGTTCTTC.

The chain joins TRBV7-2 to TRBJ2-3; TRBD2 might be the D (7 bases). In germline, CDR1 is SGHTA, CDR2 FQGNSA. The CDR3 loop spans 16 amino acids. Between the trimmed V and J ends, which lost 4 bases and 3 bases, there was a span of 17 bases. CDR3 sequence reads: CASSSRQGRGTDTQYF. In nucleotides, the CDR3 is TGTGCCAGCAGCTCCCGACAAGGGAGGGGGACAGATACGCAGTATTTT.

The rearrangement links TRBV15 to TRBJ2-7, with D possibly being TRBD1 (7 bases). Trimming took 5 bases from V and 4 from J, leaving 27 bases between them. This CDR3 comprises 18 residues. Germline CDR1 is LNHNV and CDR2 is YYDKDF (reference sequence). CDR3 in DNA: TGTGCCACCAGCGACCGAAGGGGGGCTCCCAGGGGGTTGTACGAGCAGTACTTC. This sequence encodes CATSDRRGAPRGLYEQYF.